These T cell receptor beta chains were read from a single sample in a study of cytomegalovirus exposure and HLA in healthy donors. Only in-frame clones appear in the TCRdb table, and some are missing; sequencing was by immunoSEQ multiplex PCR. This sample has about 190,000 clones; almost 75% occur once, and the top ten carry roughly 2.8%. The sequencing sample was made of PBMCs. Receptor source: a woman aged 25 to 45 in good health and CMV-seropositive. Both conserved end residues are part of each CDR3. A D gene is named only where the DNA matches it firmly. Part of the rows lack a size; the others show once, few, many or a class for expanded clones.

13,-,-,TRBV10-3,TRBJ1-2,TGTGCCATCAGTGGGACAGATTCCTATGGCTACACCTTC,CAISGTDSYGYTF
13,once,TRBD1,TRBV28,TRBJ1-4,TGTGCCAGCAGTTCCGGACAGGGGCCCAAACTGTTTTTT,CASSSGQGPKLFF
17,-,TRBD2,TRBV5-1,TRBJ2-1,TGCGCCAGCAGCTTGACCTTTCTAGCGGGAGGACACAATGAGCAGTTCTTC,CASSLTFLAGGHNEQFF
13,-,-,TRBV7-9,TRBJ1-1,TGTGCCAGCAGCCGGACACCGAACACTGAAGCTTTCTTT,CASSRTPNTEAFF
14,-,-,TRBV4-1,TRBJ2-7,TGCGCCAGCAGCCACGTTAGGGAGGACTACGAGCAGTACTTC,CASSHVREDYEQYF
14,few,-,TRBV7-9,TRBJ2-7,TGTGCCAGCAGCTTAGAGCGCCCGCCGGGCGAGCAGTACTTC,CASSLERPPGEQYF
12,-,-,TRBV5-6,TRBJ2-7,TGTGCCAGCAGTCGACGCGGCTACGAGCAGTACTTC,CASSRRGYEQYF
14,-,-,TRBV5-6,TRBJ2-2,TGTGCCAGCAGCTTGACGAGTCCCACCGGGGAGCTGTTTTTT,CASSLTSPTGELFF
15,-,-,TRBV27,TRBJ1-5,TGTGCCAGCAGTCCTTGGGGAGGTAGCAATCAGCCCCAGCATTTT,CASSPWGGSNQPQHF
16,-,TRBD2,TRBV28,TRBJ2-1,TGTGCCAGCAGTTCGCCAAGTGCGGGAGGTTTGGATGAGCAGTTCTTC,CASSSPSAGGLDEQFF
16,few,TRBD2,TRBV2,TRBJ2-7,TGTGCCAGCAGATATAGGTGGGGTAGCGGGAGCTACGAGCAGTACTTC,CASRYRWGSGSYEQYF
14,-,-,TRBV19,TRBJ1-1,TGTGCCAGTAGTATGGGGGCTGTGAACACTGAAGCTTTCTTT,CASSMGAVNTEAFF
19,-,TRBD1,TRBV5-5,TRBJ1-5,TGTGCCAGCAGCATGGACCGGGACAGGGGAGGTTATAGCAATCAGCCCCAGCATTTT,CASSMDRDRGGYSNQPQHF
19,-,TRBD1,TRBV5-8,TRBJ1-3,TGTGCCAGCAGCTCTCCGGGGCGGGACAGCGTACTTTGGGGTAACACCATATATTTT,CASSSPGRDSVLWGNTIYF
15,-,-,TRBV18,TRBJ2-4,TGTGCCAGCTCACCACCGCAGGGCGGCAAAAACATTCAGTACTTC,CASSPPQGGKNIQYF
13,-,TRBD1,TRBV11-2,TRBJ1-1,TGTGCCAGCAGCTCGGACAGGGGATCCGAAGCTTTCTTT,CASSSDRGSEAFF
16,-,-,TRBV15,TRBJ1-4,TGTGCCACCAGCAGAGATCTAGGGGCAACTAATGAAAAACTGTTTTTT,CATSRDLGATNEKLFF
15,-,-,TRBV5-4,TRBJ2-1,TGTGCCAGCAGCCGGGACTCGTTCTCCTACAATGAGCAGTTCTTC,CASSRDSFSYNEQFF
13,-,-,TRBV9,TRBJ1-1,TGTGCCAGCAGCGTATCCGTGAACACTGAAGCTTTCTTT,CASSVSVNTEAFF
12,-,-,TRBV6-5,TRBJ1-6,TGTGCCAGCAGGCACAGGGATTCACCCCTCCACTTT,CASRHRDSPLHF
12,-,-,TRBV27,TRBJ1-5,TGTGCCAGCAAGAGTAGCAATCAGCCCCAGCATTTT,CASKSSNQPQHF
16,-,TRBD1,TRBV11-2,TRBJ2-2,TGTGCCAGCAGCTCCATCAGGGGGCATGAGGCCGGGGAGCTGTTTTTT,CASSSIRGHEAGELFF
11,few,-,TRBV5-6,TRBJ1-4,TGTGCCAGCAGCAGGGAGGAAAAACTGTTTTTT,CASSREEKLFF
14,-,TRBD1,TRBV11-2,TRBJ1-1,TGTGCCAGCAGCACGACAGGGGCACGTACTGAAGCTTTCTTT,CASSTTGARTEAFF
15,-,TRBD1,TRBV4-1,TRBJ1-4,TGCGCCAGCAGCCCGAACAGGGGTCCTAATGAAAAACTGTTTTTT,CASSPNRGPNEKLFF
15,-,TRBD1,TRBV6-1,TRBJ1-5,TGTGCCAGCAGTGAAAACAGGGGGCACAATCAGCCCCAGCATTTT,CASSENRGHNQPQHF
15,-,TRBD2,TRBV27,TRBJ2-7,TGTGCCAGCAGTTTAGCGGGAGGGCCGTATCTCGAGCAGTACTTC,CASSLAGGPYLEQYF
15,-,TRBD1,TRBV4-1,TRBJ2-7,TGCGCCAGCAGCCAAGACAGGGGGCGACCCTACGAGCAGTACTTC,CASSQDRGRPYEQYF
18,-,TRBD2,TRBV27,TRBJ2-1,TGTGCCAGCAGTCCAGGGTGGGCTAGCGGGAACTCCTACAATGAGCAGTTCTTC,CASSPGWASGNSYNEQFF
12,-,-,TRBV27,TRBJ1-1,TGTGCCAGCATGCGGATGAACACTGAAGCTTTCTTT,CASMRMNTEAFF
12,once,TRBD1,TRBV29-1,TRBJ1-2,TGCAGCGCACAGGGGACTCCAACAGGCTACACCTTC,CSAQGTPTGYTF
15,-,-,TRBV27,TRBJ1-1,TGTGCCAGCAGTTTATCTCAGGGAACGAACACTGAAGCTTTCTTT,CASSLSQGTNTEAFF
15,few,TRBD1,TRBV18,TRBJ2-1,TGTGCCAGCTCACCAGGGACAGGGCGATACAATGAGCAGTTCTTC,CASSPGTGRYNEQFF
13,-,-,TRBV5-4,TRBJ1-1,TGTGCCAGCAACTCCAGGGGGAACACTGAAGCTTTCTTT,CASNSRGNTEAFF
14,-,-,TRBV5-1,TRBJ2-7,TGCGCCAGCAGCTTGCAAGGGGCAGGCAACGAGCAGTACTTC,CASSLQGAGNEQYF
18,-,TRBD2,TRBV18,TRBJ2-2,TGTGCCAGCTCACCACCGGGGGCCGGGACTAGAAATTCGGGGGAGCTGTTTTTT,CASSPPGAGTRNSGELFF
13,once,-,TRBV29-1,TRBJ2-1,TGCAGCGTTCGGGTAGGCGCTGTTGCAGAGCAGTTCTTC,CSVRVGAVAEQFF
14,few,TRBD2,TRBV11-2,TRBJ2-7,TGTGCCAGCAGCTTAGACGGGACTAGTTACGAGCAGTACTTC,CASSLDGTSYEQYF
18,-,-,TRBV19,TRBJ1-5,TGTGCCAGTAGCGTCGCCCCTATCCAGGGCTATAGCAATCAGCCCCAGCATTTT,CASSVAPIQGYSNQPQHF
14,-,TRBD1,TRBV7-9,TRBJ1-1,TGTGCCAGCAGCTTTCGGACAGGGGACACTGAAGCTTTCTTT,CASSFRTGDTEAFF
15,-,-,TRBV6-1,TRBJ1-1,TGTGCCAGCAGTGATGTCGGCAGGCCGAACACTGAAGCTTTCTTT,CASSDVGRPNTEAFF
15,few,-,TRBV11-2,TRBJ2-7,TGTGCCAGCAGCTTAGTAAGCGGCTTCTCCTACGAGCAGTACTTC,CASSLVSGFSYEQYF
15,-,-,TRBV7-8,TRBJ2-3,TGTGCCAGCAGCTTAGATCTAGCTCTGGCAGATACGCAGTATTTT,CASSLDLALADTQYF
12,-,-,TRBV28,TRBJ1-1,TGTGCCAGCAGTCAACTCACAGGGGAAGCTTTCTTT,CASSQLTGEAFF
13,-,-,TRBV11-3,TRBJ2-7,TGTGCCAGCAGCCCAAGGGGCTCCTACGAGCAGTACTTC,CASSPRGSYEQYF
14,-,-,TRBV5-4,TRBJ2-2,TGTGCCAGCAAACTAGGAGGGGTTACCGGGGAGCTGTTTTTT,CASKLGGVTGELFF
16,-,TRBD2,TRBV7-7,TRBJ2-1,TGTGCTAGCAGCTTAGCCCCACTAGCGGGAAACAATGAGCAGTTCTTC,CASSLAPLAGNNEQFF
16,-,TRBD1,TRBV15,TRBJ1-2,TGTGCCACCAGCAAGGGGGCCTTCGGGGGTAACTATGGCTACACCTTC,CATSKGAFGGNYGYTF
14,-,TRBD1,TRBV29-1,TRBJ2-4,TGCAGCGCGACGACAGGGTTAGCCAAAAACATTCAGTACTTC,CSATTGLAKNIQYF
15,few,-,TRBV5-1,TRBJ1-1,TGCGCCAGCAGCTTGGGGTCAGGGGTAAAAACTGAAGCTTTCTTT,CASSLGSGVKTEAFF
16,few,TRBD2,TRBV7-2,TRBJ2-1,TGTGCCAGCAGCCAGGCGGGACTAGCGGGAGGTCGTGAGCAGTTCTTC,CASSQAGLAGGREQFF
16,once,-,TRBV5-1,TRBJ1-1,TGCGCCAGCAGCTTGGATGGGGGGGTGAGGAACACTGAAGCTTTCTTT,CASSLDGGVRNTEAFF
18,-,TRBD2,TRBV11-2,TRBJ2-3,TGTGCCAGCAGCTTAGTGGCGGGAGGCTTCTCTAGCACAGATACGCAGTATTTT,CASSLVAGGFSSTDTQYF
13,-,TRBD1,TRBV19,TRBJ2-7,TGTGCCAGTAGCCCGGGACAGGCCTACGAGCAGTACTTC,CASSPGQAYEQYF
15,few,TRBD2,TRBV5-1,TRBJ2-5,TGCGCCAGCAGTGGGACTAGCCATAGTTCGGAGACCCAGTACTTC,CASSGTSHSSETQYF